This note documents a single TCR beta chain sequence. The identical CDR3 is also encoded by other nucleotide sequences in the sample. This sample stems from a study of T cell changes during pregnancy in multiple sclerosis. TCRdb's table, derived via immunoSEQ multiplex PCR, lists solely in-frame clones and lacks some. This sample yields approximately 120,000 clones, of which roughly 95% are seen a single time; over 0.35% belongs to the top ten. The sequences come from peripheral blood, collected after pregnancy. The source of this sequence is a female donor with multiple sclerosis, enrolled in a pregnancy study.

CDR3 region: CASSFLAGGTDTQYF. The CDR3, as DNA: TGTGCCAGCAGCTTTTTGGCGGGAGGCACAGATACGCAGTATTTT. The V and J genes are TRBV7-3 and TRBJ2-3; the match to TRBD2 covers 7 bases. The CDR3 extends over 15 amino acids. The V gene end was trimmed by 3 bases and the J gene end by 1 base; junction bases not matched to a gene: 4. The V gene's germline CDR1 is SGHTA and CDR2 FQGTGA.